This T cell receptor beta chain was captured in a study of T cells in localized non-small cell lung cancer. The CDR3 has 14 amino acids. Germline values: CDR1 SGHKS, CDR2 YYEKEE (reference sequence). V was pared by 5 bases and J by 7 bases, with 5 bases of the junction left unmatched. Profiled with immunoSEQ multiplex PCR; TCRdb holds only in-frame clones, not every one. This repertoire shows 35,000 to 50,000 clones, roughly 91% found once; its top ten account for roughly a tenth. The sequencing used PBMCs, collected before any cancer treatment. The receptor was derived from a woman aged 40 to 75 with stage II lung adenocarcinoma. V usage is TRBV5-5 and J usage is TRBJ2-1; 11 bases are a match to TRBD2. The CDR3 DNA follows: TGTGCCAGCAGACTGGGACTAGCGGAGAATGAGCAGTTCTTC. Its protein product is CASRLGLAENEQFF.